The rows below give T cell receptor beta chains drawn from one sample of a study of the immune and genomic landscape of osteosarcoma. Assay: immunoSEQ multiplex PCR; the TCRdb copy retains only in-frame clones and omits some. The sample has about 10,000 clones; 60% to 75% are singletons. The material sequenced was osteosarcoma tumor tissue from the lung. These TCRs come from a human donor with osteosarcoma. The CDR3 runs from the conserved cysteine through the conserved F or W. Each record gives: CDR3 length, V gene, D gene, J gene, clone size, CDR3 DNA, CDR3 protein. A D gene is named only where the DNA matches it firmly. Not all rows give a size; the values are once, few, many and, for expanded clones, a class.

>15|TRBV7-9|TRBD1|TRBJ1-6|.
TGTGCCAGCAGCCCTCGGACAGGGCAAGGGTCACCCCTCCACTTT
CASSPRTGQGSPLHF
>16|TRBV7-9|TRBD1|TRBJ1-3|few
TGTGCCAGCAGCTTATCGACAGGGGGCACTGGAAACACCATATATTTT
CASSLSTGGTGNTIYF
>15|TRBV7-3|.|TRBJ1-2|.
TGTGCCAGCAGCCCCTCAGGAACAGGGCTCTATGGCTACACCTTC
CASSPSGTGLYGYTF
>17|TRBV18|TRBD2|TRBJ2-5|.
TGTGCCAGCTCACCTCGGGGACTAGCGGGAGAGGGAGAGACCCAGTACTTC
CASSPRGLAGEGETQYF
>11|TRBV20-1|.|TRBJ1-1|few
TGCAGTGTTTCTGACAGGACGGGGGCTTTCTTT
CSVSDRTGAFF
>15|TRBV14|.|TRBJ1-1|.
TGTGCCAGCAGCCAAGAGTTGCCAGGCCAGACTGTGGCTTTCTTT
CASSQELPGQTVAFF
>13|TRBV18|.|TRBJ2-3|.
TGTGCCAGCTCCCCTGACTTTAAAGATACGCAGTATTTT
CASSPDFKDTQYF
>14|TRBV28|.|TRBJ1-2|.
TGTGCCAGCAGTTTGGGGTCCCCCCGAGATGGCTACACCTTC
CASSLGSPRDGYTF
>14|TRBV7-9|.|TRBJ1-2|once
TGTGCCGGCAGCCCAGGACACGAGTCAGGGGGCTACACCTTC
CAGSPGHESGGYTF
>12|TRBV6-5|.|TRBJ1-2|.
TGTGCCAGCAGTTACCGGGGGGATGGCTACACCTTC
CASSYRGDGYTF
>13|TRBV10-3|.|TRBJ2-7|once
TGTGCCATTTCGACAGGAAGCTCCTACGAGCAGTACTTC
CAISTGSSYEQYF
>12|TRBV9|.|TRBJ1-2|few
TGTGCCAGCACCAACTCCGGGAAGGGCTACACCTTC
CASTNSGKGYTF
>11|TRBV30|.|TRBJ1-2|.
TGTGCCTGGGCGGACTACTATGGCTACACCTTC
CAWADYYGYTF
>20|TRBV19|.|TRBJ2-6|.
TGTGCCAGTAGTATAGATGATCAGAGGGGCTACCAGACTGGGGCCAACGTCCTGACTTTC
CASSIDDQRGYQTGANVLTF
>14|TRBV29-1|TRBD2|TRBJ2-3|once
TGCAGCGTTTCAATAGCGGGAGTCGCAGATACGCAGTATTTT
CSVSIAGVADTQYF
>13|TRBV2|TRBD1|TRBJ1-1|.
TGTGCCAGCAGGGTCGACAGGGCCACTGAAGCTTTCTTT
CASRVDRATEAFF
>15|TRBV7-9|.|TRBJ2-7|.
TGTGCCAGCAGCTTAGCCGGGGGATCAGGGGACGAGCAGTACTTC
CASSLAGGSGDEQYF
>15|TRBV6-5|TRBD1|TRBJ1-2|.
TGTGCCAGCAGTCCGCACAGGGGGCGTCACTATGGCTACACCTTC
CASSPHRGRHYGYTF
>16|TRBV28|.|TRBJ1-2|.
TGTGCCAGCAGTTTGGGGGGGGGCCGACCCTTCTATGGCTACACCTTC
CASSLGGGRPFYGYTF
>12|TRBV28|.|TRBJ2-7|.
TGTGCCAGCAGTTTCGAGATTTACGAGCAGTACTTC
CASSFEIYEQYF
>12|TRBV30|.|TRBJ1-3|.
TGTGCCTGGAAGGGGTCTGGAAACACCATATATTTT
CAWKGSGNTIYF
>15|TRBV19|.|TRBJ1-2|.
TGTGCCAGTAGTCCGTGGGGCAGTTCCAACTATGGCTACACCTTC
CASSPWGSSNYGYTF
>12|TRBV7-9|.|TRBJ2-1|.
TGTGCCAGCAGCTTAGGTTCAAACCAGCAGTTCTTC
CASSLGSNQQFF
>17|TRBV4-2|TRBD1|TRBJ2-5|.
TGTGCCAGCAGCCAAGCCCTCTATACAGGGGCCCAAGAGACCCAGTACTTC
CASSQALYTGAQETQYF
>17|TRBV4-2|.|TRBJ2-1|few
TGTGCCAGCAGCCAAAGTCGGGACTCCGGATTCTACAATGAGCAGTTCTTC
CASSQSRDSGFYNEQFF
>14|TRBV2|.|TRBJ2-3|.
TGTGCCAGCAGTGAAGGTGGAGGCACAGATACGCAGTATTTT
CASSEGGGTDTQYF
>11|TRBV6-1|.|TRBJ2-1|.
TGTGCCAGCCGGCGGGCCAATGAGCAGTTCTTC
CASRRANEQFF
>15|TRBV5-1|TRBD2|TRBJ2-3|.
TGCGCCAGCAGCCTGCCTAGCGGGAGGACAGATACGCAGTATTTT
CASSLPSGRTDTQYF
>12|TRBV5-6|.|TRBJ1-1|.
TGTGCCAGCAGCTTGGTCGACAGGGAAGCTTTCTTT
CASSLVDREAFF
>16|TRBV4-1|.|TRBJ2-5|.
TGCGCCAGCAGCCAAGGACCTTGGGGTGTTAGGGAGACCCAGTACTTC
CASSQGPWGVRETQYF
>12|TRBV30|.|TRBJ1-3|.
TGTGCCTGGAAAATTCCTGGAAACACCATATATTTT
CAWKIPGNTIYF
>15|TRBV15|TRBD2|TRBJ2-3|.
TGTGCCACCGGGGGCGGGAGGGCCGGATCAGATACGCAGTATTTT
CATGGGRAGSDTQYF
>14|TRBV9|.|TRBJ1-3|medium-sized
TGTGCCAGCACGAGTGGCGGCTCTGGAAACACCATATATTTT
CASTSGGSGNTIYF
>12|TRBV2|TRBD2|TRBJ2-5|.
TGTGCCAGCAGTGGGACTAGAGAGACCCAGTACTTC
CASSGTRETQYF
>12|TRBV28|.|TRBJ1-1|medium-sized
TGTGCCAGCAGCCGACCTCGCCAGGGGGCTTTCTTT
CASSRPRQGAFF
>16|TRBV7-9|.|TRBJ2-4|.
TGTGCCAGCAGCTTAGCTGGCAGGGGATACGAAAACATTCAGTACTTC
CASSLAGRGYENIQYF
>17|TRBV28|TRBD2|TRBJ2-7|.
TGTGCCAGCAGTTCTGGACTAGCGGGGAGCGACCCAGTCGAGCAGTACTTC
CASSSGLAGSDPVEQYF
>16|TRBV7-9|TRBD2|TRBJ2-2|.
TGTGCCAGCAGCTTAGCCGGGACTAAAACGACCGGGGAGCTGTTTTTT
CASSLAGTKTTGELFF
>13|TRBV28|TRBD2|TRBJ2-3|.
TGTGCCTCCATGAGCGGGGGGCCAGATACGCAGTATTTT
CASMSGGPDTQYF
>13|TRBV5-1|.|TRBJ1-1|.
TGCGCCAGCAGCTTGGGGTGGAGCACTGAAGCTTTCTTT
CASSLGWSTEAFF
>15|TRBV2|.|TRBJ2-5|.
TGTGCCAGCAGTGCCCAGAACCTTTACCAAGAGACCCAGTACTTC
CASSAQNLYQETQYF
>14|TRBV11-3|.|TRBJ2-3|.
TGTGCCAGCAGCTTAGTAGCCAGTCCAGATACGCAGTATTTT
CASSLVASPDTQYF
>16|TRBV7-9|TRBD2|TRBJ2-3|.
TGTGCCAGCAGCCCAATCCGCGGGAGATCATCAGATACGCAGTATTTT
CASSPIRGRSSDTQYF
>12|TRBV11-2|.|TRBJ2-3|.
TGTGCCAGCAGCAGGACTCGGGATACGCAGTATTTT
CASSRTRDTQYF
>13|TRBV11-2|.|TRBJ2-1|.
TGTGCCAGCAGAGGACAAAAGTACAATGAGCAGTTCTTC
CASRGQKYNEQFF
>13|TRBV5-1|TRBD1|TRBJ1-1|.
TGCGCCAGCAAGGGACAGGGGGAGGGTGAAGCTTTCTTT
CASKGQGEGEAFF
>12|TRBV7-8|.|TRBJ2-7|.
TGTGCCAGCAGCCCTCTTGGGGGCGAGCAGTACTTC
CASSPLGGEQYF